This TCR beta chain was identified in a study of cytomegalovirus exposure and HLA in healthy donors. Study details: A later analysis reported the same platform for the 120 or so validation repertoires and the approximately 670 first-cohort repertoires. Study-wide points: The study designated 150 or so TCR beta chains cytomegalovirus-associated. Confirmation was obtained in vitro that a few CMV-associated chains are specific for CMV antigens. Using the classifier, cytomegalovirus status was reportedly diagnosed with high specificity and sensitivity.

The CDR3 runs to 16 residues. With regard to this clone: Its target is unknown.

Here immunoSEQ multiplex PCR was the method, and the copy in TCRdb shows in-frame clones only, minus some. The data show 150,000 to 200,000 clones, around 86% seen once. The J gene is TRBJ2-7, the V gene TRBV1; the table assigns TRBD2, which was not confirmed against the DNA. TRBV1 is given as a pseudogene. The sequencing sample was made of PBMCs. The TCR originated in a man aged 25 to 45 in good health and CMV-seropositive. The CDR3, as DNA: TGCACCAGCAGCCCCTCGCGGGGCCCACGGGCCGACGGTGAGTACTTC. This encodes CTSSPSRGPRADGEYF.